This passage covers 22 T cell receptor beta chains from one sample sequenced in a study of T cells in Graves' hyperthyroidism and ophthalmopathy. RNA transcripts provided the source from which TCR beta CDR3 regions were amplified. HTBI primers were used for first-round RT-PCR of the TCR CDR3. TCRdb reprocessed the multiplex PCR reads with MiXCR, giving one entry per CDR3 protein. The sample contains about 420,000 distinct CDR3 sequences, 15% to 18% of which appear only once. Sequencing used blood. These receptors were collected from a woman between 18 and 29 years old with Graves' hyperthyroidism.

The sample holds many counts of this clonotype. This CDR3 is CASSVYRDLNTEAFF. The CDR3 bases are TGTGCCAGCAGTGTATACAGGGACCTGAACACTGAAGCTTTCTTT. This chain joins TRBV2 and TRBJ1-1; tentatively, D is TRBD1 (6 bases). Per the germline V gene, CDR1 is SNHLY and CDR2 is FYNNEI. The CDR3 sequence is 15 residues long. The V gene lost 4 bases and the J gene lost 0 bases, with 12 bases spanning the gap.

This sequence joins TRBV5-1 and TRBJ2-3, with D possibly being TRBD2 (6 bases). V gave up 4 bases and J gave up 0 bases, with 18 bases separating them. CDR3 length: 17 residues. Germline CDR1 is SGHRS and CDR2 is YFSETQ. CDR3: CASSLHPSRGSTDTQYF. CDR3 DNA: TGCGCCAGCAGCCTTCACCCCTCCCGGGGGAGCACAGATACGCAGTATTTT. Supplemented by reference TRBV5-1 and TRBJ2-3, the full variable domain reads KAGVTQTPRYLIKTRGQQVTLSCSPISGHRSVSWYQQTPGQGLQFLFEYFSETQRNKGNFPGRFSGRQFSNSRSEMNVSTLELGDSALYLCASSLHPSRGSTDTQYFGPGTRLTVL.

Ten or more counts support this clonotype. CDR3 DNA sequence: TGTGCCAGCAGCCCCGCCCAGGTGGTGGATTCACCCCTCCACTTT. It encodes CASSPAQVVDSPLHF. The V gene is TRBV11-2, the J gene TRBJ1-6; D is uncertain. V lost 5 bases and J 8 bases, leaving 16 bases between the germline ends. Germline assignment: CDR1 SGHAT and CDR2 FQNNGV. This CDR3 spans 15 amino acids.

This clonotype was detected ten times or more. CDR3 DNA: TGCAGCGTTGAGCTAGCGGACCAAGAGACCCAGTACTTC. This encodes CSVELADQETQYF. The chain uses TRBV29-1 and TRBJ2-5; 7 positions agree with TRBD2. V shed 3 bases and J 0 bases; nucleotides not matched to a gene: 1. Germline CDR1 and CDR2: SQVTM and ANQGSEA. The CDR3 is 13 residues long.

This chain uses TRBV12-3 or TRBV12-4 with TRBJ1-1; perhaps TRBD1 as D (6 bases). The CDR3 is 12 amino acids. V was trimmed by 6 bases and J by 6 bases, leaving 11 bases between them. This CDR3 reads CASRRQESEAFF. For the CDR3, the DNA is TGTGCCAGCAGACGACAGGAATCTGAAGCTTTCTTT.

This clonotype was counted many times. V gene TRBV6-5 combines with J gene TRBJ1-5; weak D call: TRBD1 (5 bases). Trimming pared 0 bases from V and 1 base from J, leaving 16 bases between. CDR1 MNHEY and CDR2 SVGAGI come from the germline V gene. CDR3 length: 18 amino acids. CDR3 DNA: TGTGCCAGCAGTTACTCGAGTGTGGGGGGAGGGAGCAATCAGCCCCAGCATTTT. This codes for CASSYSSVGGGSNQPQHF.

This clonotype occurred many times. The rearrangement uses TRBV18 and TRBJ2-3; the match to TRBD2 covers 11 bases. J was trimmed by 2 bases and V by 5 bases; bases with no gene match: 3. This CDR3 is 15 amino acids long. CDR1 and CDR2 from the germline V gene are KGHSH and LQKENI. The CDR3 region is CASSTLAGDTDTQYF. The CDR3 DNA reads TGTGCCAGCTCAACACTAGCGGGAGACACAGATACGCAGTATTTT. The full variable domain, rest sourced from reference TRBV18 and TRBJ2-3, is NAGVMQNPRHLVRRRGQEARLRCSPMKGHSHVYWYRQLPEEGLKFMVYLQKENIIDESGMPKERFSAEFPKEGPSILRIQQVVRGDSAAYFCASSTLAGDTDTQYFGPGTRLTVL.

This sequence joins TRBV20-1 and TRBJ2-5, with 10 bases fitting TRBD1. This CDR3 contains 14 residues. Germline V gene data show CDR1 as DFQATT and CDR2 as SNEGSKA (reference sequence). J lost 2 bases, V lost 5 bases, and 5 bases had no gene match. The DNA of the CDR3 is TGCAGTGCTTGTAAGGACAGGGGGCAAGAGACCCAGTACTTC. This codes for CSACKDRGQETQYF.

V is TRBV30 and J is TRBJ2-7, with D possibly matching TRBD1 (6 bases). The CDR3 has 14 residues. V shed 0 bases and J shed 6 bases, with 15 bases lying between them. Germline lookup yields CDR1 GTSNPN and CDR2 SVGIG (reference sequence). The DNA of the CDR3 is TGTGCCTGGAGTGTTTCTGGCAGGGGATCCGAGCAGTACTTC. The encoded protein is CAWSVSGRGSEQYF. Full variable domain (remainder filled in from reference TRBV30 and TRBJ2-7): SQTIHQWPATLVQPVGSPLSLECTVEGTSNPNLYWYRQAAGRGLQLLFYSVGIGQISSEVPQNLSASRPQDRQFILSSKKLLLSDSGFYLCAWSVSGRGSEQYFGPGTRLTVT.

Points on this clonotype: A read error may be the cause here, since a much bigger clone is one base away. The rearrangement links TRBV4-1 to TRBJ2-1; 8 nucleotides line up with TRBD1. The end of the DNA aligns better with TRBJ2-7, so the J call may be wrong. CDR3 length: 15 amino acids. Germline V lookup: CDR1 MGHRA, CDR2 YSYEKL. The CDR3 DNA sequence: TGCGCCAGCAGCCAGTTCGGGACAGGTTACAATGAGCAGTACTTC. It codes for CASSQFGTGYNEQYF.

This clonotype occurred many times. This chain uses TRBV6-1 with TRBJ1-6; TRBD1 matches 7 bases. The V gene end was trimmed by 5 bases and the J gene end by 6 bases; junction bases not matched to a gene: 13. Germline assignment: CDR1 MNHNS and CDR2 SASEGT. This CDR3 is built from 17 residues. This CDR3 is CASSYIGRGVGNSPLHF. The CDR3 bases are TGTGCCAGCAGTTATATAGGCAGGGGGGTGGGTAATTCACCCCTCCACTTT.

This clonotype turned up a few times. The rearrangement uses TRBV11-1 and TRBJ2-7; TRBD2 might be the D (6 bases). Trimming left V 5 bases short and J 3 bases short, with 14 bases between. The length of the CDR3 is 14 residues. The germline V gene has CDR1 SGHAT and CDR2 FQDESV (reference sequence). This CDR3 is CASSDPGGLYEQYF. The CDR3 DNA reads TGTGCCAGCAGCGACCCTGGAGGGCTCTACGAGCAGTACTTC.

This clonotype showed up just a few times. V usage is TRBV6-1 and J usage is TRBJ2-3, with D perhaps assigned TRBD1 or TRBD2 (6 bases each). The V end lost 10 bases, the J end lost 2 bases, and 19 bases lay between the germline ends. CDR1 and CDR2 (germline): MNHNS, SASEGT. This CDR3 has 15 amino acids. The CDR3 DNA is TGTGCCATATCAGACATGGGGGGACACACAGATACGCAGTATTTT. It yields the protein CAISDMGGHTDTQYF.

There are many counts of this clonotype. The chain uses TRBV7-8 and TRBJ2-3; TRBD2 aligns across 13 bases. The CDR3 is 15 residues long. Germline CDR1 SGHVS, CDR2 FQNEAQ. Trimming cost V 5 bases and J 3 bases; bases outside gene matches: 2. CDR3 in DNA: TGTGCCAGCAGCACTAGCGGGAGGGCTACAGATACGCAGTATTTT. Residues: CASSTSGRATDTQYF.

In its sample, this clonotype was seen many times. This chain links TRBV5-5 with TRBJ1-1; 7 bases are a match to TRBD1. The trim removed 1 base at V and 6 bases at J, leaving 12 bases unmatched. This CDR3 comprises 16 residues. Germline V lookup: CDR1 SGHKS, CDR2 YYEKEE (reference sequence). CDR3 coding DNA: TGTGCCAGCAGCTTGAGAGATCAGGGGGGAACACCTGAAGCTTTCTTT. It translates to CASSLRDQGGTPEAFF.

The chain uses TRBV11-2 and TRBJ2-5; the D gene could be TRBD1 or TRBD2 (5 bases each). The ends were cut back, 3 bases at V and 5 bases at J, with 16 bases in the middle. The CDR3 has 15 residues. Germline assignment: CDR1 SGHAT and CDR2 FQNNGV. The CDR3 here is CASSFRGVVLETQYF. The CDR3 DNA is TGTGCCAGCAGCTTCCGAGGGGTAGTTCTGGAGACCCAGTACTTC.

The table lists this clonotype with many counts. The CDR3 loop reads CASSHDRGQYNEQFF. The CDR3 DNA reads as TGTGCCAGCAGCCACGACAGGGGCCAGTACAATGAGCAGTTCTTC. J is TRBJ2-1 and V is TRBV7-2; 8 nucleotides agree with TRBD1. The CDR3 loop spans 15 amino acids. CDR1 and CDR2 (germline): SGHTA, FQGNSA. The V segment lost 5 bases and the J segment 4 bases; nucleotides outside the gene matches: 7. Full variable domain (rest looked up from reference TRBV7-2 and TRBJ2-1): GAGVSQSPSNKVTEKGKDVELRCDPISGHTALYWYRQSLGQGLEFLIYFQGNSAPDKSGLPSDRFSAERTGGSVSTLTIQRTQQEDSAVYLCASSHDRGQYNEQFFGPGTRLTVL.

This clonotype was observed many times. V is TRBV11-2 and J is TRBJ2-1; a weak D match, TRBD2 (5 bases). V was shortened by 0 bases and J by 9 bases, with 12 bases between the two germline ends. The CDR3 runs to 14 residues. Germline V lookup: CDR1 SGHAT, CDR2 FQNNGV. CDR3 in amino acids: CASSLDPRAGEQFF. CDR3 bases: TGTGCCAGCAGCTTAGATCCGCGGGCAGGTGAGCAGTTCTTC.

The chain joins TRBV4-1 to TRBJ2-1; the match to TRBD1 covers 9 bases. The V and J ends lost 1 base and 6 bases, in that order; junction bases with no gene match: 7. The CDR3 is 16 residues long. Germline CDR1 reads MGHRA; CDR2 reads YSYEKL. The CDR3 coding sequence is TGCGCCAGCAGCCAAGGTGGGACAGGGCCAGGCAATGAGCAGTTCTTC. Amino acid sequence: CASSQGGTGPGNEQFF.

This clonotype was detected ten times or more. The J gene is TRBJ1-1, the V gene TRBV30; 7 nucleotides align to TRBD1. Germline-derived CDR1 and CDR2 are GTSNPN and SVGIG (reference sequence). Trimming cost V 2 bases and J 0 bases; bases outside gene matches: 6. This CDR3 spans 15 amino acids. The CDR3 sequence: CAWSHPGGLNTEAFF. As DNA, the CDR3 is TGTGCCTGGAGTCACCCAGGGGGACTGAACACTGAAGCTTTCTTT.

In DNA, the CDR3 is TGCAGTGCTAGCAGGACTGCAACTAATGAAAAACTGTTTTTT. Residues: CSASRTATNEKLFF. The chain couples TRBV20-1 to TRBJ1-4; no clear D. The CDR3 extends over 14 amino acids. Between the trimmed V and J ends, which lost 3 bases and 0 bases, there was a span of 8 bases. Germline V gene data show CDR1 as DFQATT and CDR2 as SNEGSKA (reference sequence).

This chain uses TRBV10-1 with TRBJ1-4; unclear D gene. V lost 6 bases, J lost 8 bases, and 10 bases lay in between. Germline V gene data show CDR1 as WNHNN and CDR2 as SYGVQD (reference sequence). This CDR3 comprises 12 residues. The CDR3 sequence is CASRETWEKLFF. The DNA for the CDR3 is TGCGCCAGCAGGGAGACTTGGGAAAAACTGTTTTTT.